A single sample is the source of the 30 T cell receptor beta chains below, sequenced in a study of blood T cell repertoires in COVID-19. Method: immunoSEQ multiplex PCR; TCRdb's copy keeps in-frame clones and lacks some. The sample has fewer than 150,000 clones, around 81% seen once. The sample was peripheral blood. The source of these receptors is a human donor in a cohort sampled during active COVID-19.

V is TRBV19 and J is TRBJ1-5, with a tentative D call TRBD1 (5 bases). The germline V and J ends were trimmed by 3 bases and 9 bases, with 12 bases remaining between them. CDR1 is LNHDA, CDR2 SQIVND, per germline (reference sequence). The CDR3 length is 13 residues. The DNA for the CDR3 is TGTGCCAGTAGTATCCAAGGGGTAGGGCCCCAGCATTTT. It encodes CASSIQGVGPQHF.

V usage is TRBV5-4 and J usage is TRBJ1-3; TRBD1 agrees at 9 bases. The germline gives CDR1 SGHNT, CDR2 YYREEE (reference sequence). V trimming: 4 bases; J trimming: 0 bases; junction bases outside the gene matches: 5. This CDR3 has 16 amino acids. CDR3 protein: CASSMGQGLSGNTIYF. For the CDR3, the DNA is TGTGCCAGCAGCATGGGACAGGGCCTCTCTGGAAACACCATATATTTT.

The CDR3 sequence: CASSDGFGNTIYF. The CDR3 nucleotides are TGTGCCAGCAGTGACGGGTTTGGAAACACCATATATTTT. This chain links TRBV2 with TRBJ1-3; D gene ambiguous. CDR1 SNHLY and CDR2 FYNNEI come from the germline V gene. CDR3 size: 13 residues. The V and J ends lost 3 bases and 3 bases respectively, with 6 bases between them.

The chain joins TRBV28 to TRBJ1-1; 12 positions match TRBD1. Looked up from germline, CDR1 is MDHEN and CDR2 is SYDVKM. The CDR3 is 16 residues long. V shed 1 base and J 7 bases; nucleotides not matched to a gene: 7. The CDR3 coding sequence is TGTGCCAGCAGTTTATTAGGGACAGGGGGCGAGGGTGAAGCTTTCTTT. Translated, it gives CASSLLGTGGEGEAFF.

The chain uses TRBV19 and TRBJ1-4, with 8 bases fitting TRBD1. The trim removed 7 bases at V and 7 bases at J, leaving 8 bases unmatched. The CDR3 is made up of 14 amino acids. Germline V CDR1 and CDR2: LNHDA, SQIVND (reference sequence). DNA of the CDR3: TGTGCCAGTACCAGGACAGGGAAGGCTGAAAAACTGTTTTTT. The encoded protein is CASTRTGKAEKLFF.

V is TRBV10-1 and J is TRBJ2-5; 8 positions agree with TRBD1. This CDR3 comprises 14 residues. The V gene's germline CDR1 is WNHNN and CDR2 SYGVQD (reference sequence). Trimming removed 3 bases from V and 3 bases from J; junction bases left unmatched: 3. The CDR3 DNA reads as TGCGCCAGCAGTGACCCGACAGGGGAAGAGACCCAGTACTTC. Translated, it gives CASSDPTGEETQYF.

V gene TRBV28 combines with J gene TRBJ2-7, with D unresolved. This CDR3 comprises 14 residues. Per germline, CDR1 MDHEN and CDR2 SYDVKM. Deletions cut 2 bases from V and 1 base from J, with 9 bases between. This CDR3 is CASSLPRESYEQYF. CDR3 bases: TGTGCCAGCAGTTTACCGAGAGAATCCTACGAGCAGTACTTC.

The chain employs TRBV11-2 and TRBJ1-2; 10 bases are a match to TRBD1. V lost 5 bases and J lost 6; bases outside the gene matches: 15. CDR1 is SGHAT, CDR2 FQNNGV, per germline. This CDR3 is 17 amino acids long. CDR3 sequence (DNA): TGTGCCAGCAGCCCGGGACAGGGGAGAGGGGTAGTGGATGGCTACACCTTC. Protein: CASSPGQGRGVVDGYTF.

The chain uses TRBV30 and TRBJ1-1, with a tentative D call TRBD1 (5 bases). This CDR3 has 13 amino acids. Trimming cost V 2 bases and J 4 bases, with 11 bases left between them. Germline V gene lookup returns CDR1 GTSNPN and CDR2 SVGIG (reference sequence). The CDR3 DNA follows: TGTGCCTGGAGTCACAGGCGTGGCACTGAAGCTTTCTTT. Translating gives CAWSHRRGTEAFF. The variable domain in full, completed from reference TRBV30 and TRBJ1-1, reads SQTIHQWPATLVQPVGSPLSLECTVEGTSNPNLYWYRQAAGRGLQLLFYSVGIGQISSEVPQNLSASRPQDRQFILSSKKLLLSDSGFYLCAWSHRRGTEAFFGQGTRLTVV.

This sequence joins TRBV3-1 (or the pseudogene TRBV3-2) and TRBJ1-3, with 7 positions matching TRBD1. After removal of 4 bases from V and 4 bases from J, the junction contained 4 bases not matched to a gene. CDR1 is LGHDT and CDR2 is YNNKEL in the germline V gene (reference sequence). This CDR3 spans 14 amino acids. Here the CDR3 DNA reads TGTGCCAGCAGCCCTTGGACAGGCGGAAACACCATATATTTT. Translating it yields CASSPWTGGNTIYF.

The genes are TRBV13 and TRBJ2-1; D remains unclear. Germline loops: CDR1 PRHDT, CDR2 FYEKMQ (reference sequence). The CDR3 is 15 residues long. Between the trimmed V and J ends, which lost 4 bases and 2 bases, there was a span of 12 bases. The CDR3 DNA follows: TGTGCCAGCAGCTACGACTTAGTCCCCTACAATGAGCAGTTCTTC. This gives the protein CASSYDLVPYNEQFF.

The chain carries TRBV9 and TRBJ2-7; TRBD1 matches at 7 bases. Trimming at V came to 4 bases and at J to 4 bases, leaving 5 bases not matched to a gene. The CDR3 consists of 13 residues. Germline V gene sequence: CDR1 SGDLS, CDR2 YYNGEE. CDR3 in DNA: TGTGCCAGCAGCCCTCCAGGGGGTTACGAGCAGTACTTC. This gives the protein CASSPPGGYEQYF.

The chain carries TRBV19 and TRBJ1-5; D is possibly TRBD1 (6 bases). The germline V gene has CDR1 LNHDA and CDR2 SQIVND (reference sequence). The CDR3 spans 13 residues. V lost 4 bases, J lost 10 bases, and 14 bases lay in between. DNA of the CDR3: TGTGCCAGTAGTACAGGGGCCAGTACCCCCCAGCATTTT. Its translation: CASSTGASTPQHF.

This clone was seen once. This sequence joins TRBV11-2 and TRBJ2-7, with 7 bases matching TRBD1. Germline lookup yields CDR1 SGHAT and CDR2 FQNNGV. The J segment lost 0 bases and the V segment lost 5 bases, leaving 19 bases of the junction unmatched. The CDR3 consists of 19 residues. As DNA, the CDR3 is TGTGCCAGCAGCCCCTTAAACCGTGGTAGGACAGGAGACTCCTACGAGCAGTACTTC. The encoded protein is CASSPLNRGRTGDSYEQYF.

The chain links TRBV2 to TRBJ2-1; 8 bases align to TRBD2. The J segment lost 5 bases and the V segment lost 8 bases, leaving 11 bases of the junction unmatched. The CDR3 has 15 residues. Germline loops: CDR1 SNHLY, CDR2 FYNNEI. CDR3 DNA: TGTGCCAGCGGAGTGGACGGGGGGGCGGACAATGAGCAGTTCTTC. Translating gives CASGVDGGADNEQFF.

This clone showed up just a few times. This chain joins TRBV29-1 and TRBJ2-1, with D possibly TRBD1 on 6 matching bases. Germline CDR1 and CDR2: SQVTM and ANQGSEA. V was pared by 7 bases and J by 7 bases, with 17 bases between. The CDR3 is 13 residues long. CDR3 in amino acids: CSAWQGIGNEQFF. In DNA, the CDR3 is TGCAGCGCCTGGCAGGGGATCGGGAATGAGCAGTTCTTC.

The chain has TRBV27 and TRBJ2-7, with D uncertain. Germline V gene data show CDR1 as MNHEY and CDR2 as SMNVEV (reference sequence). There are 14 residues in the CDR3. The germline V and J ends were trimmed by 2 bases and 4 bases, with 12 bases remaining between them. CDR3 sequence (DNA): TGTGCCAGCAGTTTAGCCCCGGGTTCGTACGAGCAGTACTTC. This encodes CASSLAPGSYEQYF.

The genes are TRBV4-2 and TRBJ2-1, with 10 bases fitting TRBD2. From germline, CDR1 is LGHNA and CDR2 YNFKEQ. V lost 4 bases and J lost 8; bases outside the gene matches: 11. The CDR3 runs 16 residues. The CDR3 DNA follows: TGTGCCAGCAGCCCCTGGACCGGGACTAGCGTCTATGAGCAGTTCTTC. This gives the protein CASSPWTGTSVYEQFF.

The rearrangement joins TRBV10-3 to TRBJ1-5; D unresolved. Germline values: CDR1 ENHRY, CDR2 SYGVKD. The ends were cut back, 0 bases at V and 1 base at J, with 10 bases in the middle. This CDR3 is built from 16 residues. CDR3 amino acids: CAISESKGGSNQPQHF. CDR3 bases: TGTGCCATCAGTGAGTCAAAAGGCGGCAGCAATCAGCCCCAGCATTTT.

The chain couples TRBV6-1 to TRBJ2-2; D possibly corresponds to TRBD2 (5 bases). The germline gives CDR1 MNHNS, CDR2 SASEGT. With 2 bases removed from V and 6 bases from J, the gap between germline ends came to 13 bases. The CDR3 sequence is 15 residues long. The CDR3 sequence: CASSESGSGAGELFF. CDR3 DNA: TGTGCCAGCAGTGAATCGGGGTCCGGGGCCGGGGAGCTGTTTTTT.

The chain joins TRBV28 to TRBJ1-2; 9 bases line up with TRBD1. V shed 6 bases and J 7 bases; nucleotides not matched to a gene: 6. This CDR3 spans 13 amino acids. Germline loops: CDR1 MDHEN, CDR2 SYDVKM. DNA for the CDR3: TGTGCCAGCAGCATACAGGGGGCGGGTGGCTACACCTTC. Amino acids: CASSIQGAGGYTF.

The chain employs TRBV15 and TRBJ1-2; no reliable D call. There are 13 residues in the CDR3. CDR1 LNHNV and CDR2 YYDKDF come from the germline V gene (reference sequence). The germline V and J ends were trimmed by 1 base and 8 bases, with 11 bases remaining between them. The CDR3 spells CATSRGGTGGYTF. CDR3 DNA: TGTGCCACCAGCAGAGGAGGAACGGGGGGCTACACCTTC.

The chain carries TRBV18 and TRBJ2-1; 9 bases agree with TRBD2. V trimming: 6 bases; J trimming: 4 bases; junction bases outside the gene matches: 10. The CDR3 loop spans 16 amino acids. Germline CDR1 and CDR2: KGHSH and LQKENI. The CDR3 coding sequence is TGTGCCAGCTCGGCAGCGGGGGGCAATAGTTACAATGAGCAGTTCTTC. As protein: CASSAAGGNSYNEQFF. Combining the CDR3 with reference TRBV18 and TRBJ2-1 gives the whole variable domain NAGVMQNPRHLVRRRGQEARLRCSPMKGHSHVYWYRQLPEEGLKFMVYLQKENIIDESGMPKERFSAEFPKEGPSILRIQQVVRGDSAAYFCASSAAGGNSYNEQFFGPGTRLTVL.

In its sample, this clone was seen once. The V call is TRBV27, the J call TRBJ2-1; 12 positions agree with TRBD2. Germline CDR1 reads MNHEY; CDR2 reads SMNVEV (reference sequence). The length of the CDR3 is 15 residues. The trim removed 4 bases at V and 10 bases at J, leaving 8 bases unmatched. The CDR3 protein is CASSSPSGGAGEQFF. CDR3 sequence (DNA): TGTGCCAGCAGTTCACCTAGCGGGGGGGCGGGAGAGCAGTTCTTC.

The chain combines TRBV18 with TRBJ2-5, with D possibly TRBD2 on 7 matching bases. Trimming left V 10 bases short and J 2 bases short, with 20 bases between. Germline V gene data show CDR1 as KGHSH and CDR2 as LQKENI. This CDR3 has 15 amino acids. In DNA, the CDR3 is TGTGCCACTCTCGCGGGGGACACCAGGCAAGAGACCCAGTACTTC. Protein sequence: CATLAGDTRQETQYF.

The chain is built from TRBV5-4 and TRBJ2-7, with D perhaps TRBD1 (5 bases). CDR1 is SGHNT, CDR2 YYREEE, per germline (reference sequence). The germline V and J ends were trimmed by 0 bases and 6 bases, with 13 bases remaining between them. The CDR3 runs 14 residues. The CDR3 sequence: CASSLAGPVGEQYF. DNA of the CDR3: TGTGCCAGCAGCTTGGCAGGGCCCGTGGGCGAGCAGTACTTC.

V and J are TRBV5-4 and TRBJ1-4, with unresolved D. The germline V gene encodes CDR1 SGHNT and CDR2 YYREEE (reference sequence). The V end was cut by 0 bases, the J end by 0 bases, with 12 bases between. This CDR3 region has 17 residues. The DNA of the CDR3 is TGTGCCAGCAGCTTGGGTGGCCTCCCACCAACTAATGAAAAACTGTTTTTT. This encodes CASSLGGLPPTNEKLFF.

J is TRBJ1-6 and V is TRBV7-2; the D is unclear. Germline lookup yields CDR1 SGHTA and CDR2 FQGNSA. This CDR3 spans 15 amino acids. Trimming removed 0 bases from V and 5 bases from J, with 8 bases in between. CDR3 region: CASSLAQRNNSPLHF. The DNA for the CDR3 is TGTGCCAGCAGCTTAGCGCAGCGTAATAATTCACCCCTCCACTTT.

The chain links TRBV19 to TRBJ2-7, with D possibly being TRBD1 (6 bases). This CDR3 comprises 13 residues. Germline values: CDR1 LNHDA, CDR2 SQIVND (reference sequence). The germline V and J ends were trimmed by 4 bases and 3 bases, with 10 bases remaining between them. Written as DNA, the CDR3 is TGTGCCAGTAGTAATGGCAGGGGCTACGAGCAGTACTTC. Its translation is CASSNGRGYEQYF.

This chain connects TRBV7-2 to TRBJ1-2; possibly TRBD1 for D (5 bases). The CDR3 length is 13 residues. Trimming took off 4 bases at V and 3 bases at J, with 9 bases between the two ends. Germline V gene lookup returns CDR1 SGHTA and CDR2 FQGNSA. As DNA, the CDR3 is TGTGCCAGCAGCTCGTCAGGGTACTATGGCTACACCTTC. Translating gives CASSSSGYYGYTF.